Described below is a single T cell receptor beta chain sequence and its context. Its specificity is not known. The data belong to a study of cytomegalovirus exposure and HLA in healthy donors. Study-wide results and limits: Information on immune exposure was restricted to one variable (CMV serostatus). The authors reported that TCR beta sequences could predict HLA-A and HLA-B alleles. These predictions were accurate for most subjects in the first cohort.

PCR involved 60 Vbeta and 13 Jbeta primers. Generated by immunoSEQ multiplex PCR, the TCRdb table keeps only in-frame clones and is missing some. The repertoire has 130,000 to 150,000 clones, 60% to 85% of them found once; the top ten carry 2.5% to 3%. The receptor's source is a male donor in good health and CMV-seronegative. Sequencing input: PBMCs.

The CDR3 DNA is TGTGCCAGCAGTACCCGGGGGCAGTACTTC. Translated: CASSTRGQYF. This rearrangement joins TRBV27 to TRBJ2-7; D perhaps matches TRBD2 (5 bases). The germline V gene has CDR1 MNHEY and CDR2 SMNVEV (reference sequence). V lost 5 bases to trimming and J lost 9 bases, with 8 bases between them. The CDR3 length is 10 residues.